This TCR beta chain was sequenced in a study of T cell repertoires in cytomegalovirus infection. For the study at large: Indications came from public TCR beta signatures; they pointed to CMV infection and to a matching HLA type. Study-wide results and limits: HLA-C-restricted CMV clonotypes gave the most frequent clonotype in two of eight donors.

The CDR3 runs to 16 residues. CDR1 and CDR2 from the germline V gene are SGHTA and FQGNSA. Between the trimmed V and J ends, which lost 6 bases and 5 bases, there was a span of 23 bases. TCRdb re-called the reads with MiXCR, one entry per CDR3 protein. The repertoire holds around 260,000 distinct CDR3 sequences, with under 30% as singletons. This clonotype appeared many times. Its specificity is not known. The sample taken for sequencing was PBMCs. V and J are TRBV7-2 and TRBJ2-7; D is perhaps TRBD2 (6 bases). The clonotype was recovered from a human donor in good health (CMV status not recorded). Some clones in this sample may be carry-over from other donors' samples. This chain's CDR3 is CASRSGGGLLGDEQYF. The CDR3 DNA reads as TGTGCCAGCAGGTCCGGAGGAGGGCTACTGGGTGACGAGCAGTACTTC.